This TCR beta chain was identified during a study of cytomegalovirus exposure and HLA in healthy donors (dated 2017 in TCRdb). For the study in its entirety: An earlier analysis of some 550 of the donors reported about 250 Gb of sequence data and 117 million unique TCR beta sequences from roughly 200 million T cells. Roughly 300 gigabases of sequencing data and 80 million or so unique TCR sequences were included in an early release covering several hundred HLA-typed donors. Among the roughly 400 genotyped donors, 81% belonged to the genetic ancestry cluster associated with self-reported Caucasian donors. The study aimed to test whether cataloging public T cell receptors could reveal signatures of past pathogen exposure. The study used immunosequencing to profile the T cell repertoires of 670 or so subjects and linked those repertoires to cytomegalovirus serostatus. Along with the roughly 710-subject first cohort, a separate validation cohort of over a hundred different subjects was used. To predict cytomegalovirus infection status, the study combined high-throughput TCR immunosequencing, statistical association of individual TCRs with disease status, and machine learning. To study patterns of TCR occurrence, a later analysis re-analyzed previously published TCR beta repertoires from under 750 donors and added high-resolution HLA genotyping. The later analysis used no new phenotypic data to find candidate immune exposures, relying instead on TCR beta sequences and their occurrence across donors. To decide whether each TCR beta V gene segment behaved as functional or pseudogenic, an earlier analysis of 587 of the donors relied on high-throughput TCR beta sequencing. Donor age, sex, ethnicity and CMV serostatus were compiled alongside the repertoire data. A later genetic analysis used genome-wide SNP genotypes for about three fifths of the 666 donors, treating that subset as a discovery cohort. All discovery cohort repertoires had been generated on a single sequencing platform. Both class I and class II loci were covered by HLA typing, at four-digit resolution. Typing coverage varied by locus: about 629-640 donors for A, B, C, DRB1 and DQB1; roughly 510 for DQA1; 606 for DPA1; roughly 470 for DPB1. Four or five DR-DQ haplotypes were handled as single units for association and clustering, since linkage in the cohort was strong. Across roughly 420 genotyped donors of the cohort, an average of about 220,000 unique TCR beta nucleotide sequences per donor were sequenced, and approximately 17% of those sequences were non-productive.

The method behind the library was the immunoSEQ multiplex PCR assay. For the multiplex PCR, a mixture combining 60 forward primers for TCR Vbeta segments and 13 reverse primers for TCR Jbeta segments was used. A multiplex PCR assay on genomic DNA amplified the CDR3 region of rearranged TCR beta genes. On the Illumina HiSeq System, the amplified TCR beta libraries were sequenced as 87-base-pair reads. The authors' pipeline ran thus. Across the 500 to 700 repertoires, a later analysis counted about 81 million unique TCR beta chains, around 11 million of which were shared by at least two donors. To remove PCR and sequencing errors, raw reads were error-corrected and collapsed into unique sequences using a nearest-neighbor algorithm that merged closely related sequences. To assign V, D and J gene segments, CDR3 sequences were aligned to IMGT reference sequences. Each retained sequence needed at least a six-nucleotide match to both a V gene segment and a J gene segment. A rearrangement was called productive if the CDR3 had no stop codons and remained in frame with V and J, and every other rearrangement was called non-productive. CDR3 was defined according to IMGT convention as the region running from the second conserved V-encoded cysteine to the conserved J-encoded phenylalanine. The earlier analysis of about 620 of the donors excluded sequences that lacked an unambiguous match to a single V gene segment. An earlier analysis of over 450 of the donors classified V segments as functional when productive rearrangements were above 56.7% and as segregating when the standard deviation between donors was above 5%. A statistical classification framework was built for diagnosing cytomegalovirus status from the catalog of TCR beta chain sequences. A later analysis assigned V and J genes by comparing TCR nucleotide sequences with IMGT/GENE-DB human TR gene sequences. The TCRdist pipeline was used in a later analysis to assign CDR3 sequences and most-parsimonious VDJ recombination scenarios. In a later analysis, each TCR beta chain was defined by its CDR3 amino acid sequence together with its V-gene family, and reads without a unique V-gene family were excluded. In a later analysis, 500 to 650 highly shared, low-generation-probability nucleotide sequences were removed to address suspected cross-contamination and a sequencing artifact. For each public chain, a later analysis derived a clonal expansion index from normalized ranks of inferred template counts within each repertoire. In a later analysis, generation probabilities were computed using a VDJ recombination model fitted to out-of-frame rearrangements, and the results were checked against IGoR. A later analysis scored TCR-TCR, TCR-HLA and TCR-CMV co-occurrence with hypergeometric tests, applying a repertoire-size bias correction to TCR pairs. False discovery rates were estimated in a later analysis by permuting HLA or CMV assignments 20 times. In a later analysis, co-occurring TCRs were grouped using DBSCAN, and TCRdist sequence similarity was added for clustering within HLA-allele-positive subsets. Repertoires with fewer than 30,000 or more than 120,000 public chains, plus five repertoires with anomalous nucleotide sharing, were excluded from co-occurrence clustering. The immuneACCESS repertoire file appears here via TCRdb, limited to in-frame rearrangements. These files lack a portion of the clones; in checked studies, under half of the deficit traces to unresolved V genes, and the cause of the others is not known. That table supplies the V and J calls and clone size; D and trimming were determined from the DNA. This sample's table carries 35,000 to 45,000 clones. About 4.2% of the sample is held by the ten biggest clonotypes.

The junction carries 8 bases between V and J, which are trimmed by 5 bases and 0 bases respectively. The germline V gene supplies CDR1 SGHTA and CDR2 FQGNSA. The CDR3 holds 14 amino acids from the cysteine to the phenylalanine. The retained sequence is limited to the CDR3, 42 bases, with the frame set at the first base. The cohort was made up of several hundred healthy bone marrow donors. At the time of sampling, every cohort member was nominally healthy, though immune exposures that went unrecorded were likely present. The donor tested CMV seronegative and was one of the 352 seronegative cohort members. A peripheral blood sample was collected from each donor, and TCR beta sequencing was performed on peripheral blood mononuclear cells. The Qiagen DNeasy Blood Extraction Kit was used to extract genomic DNA from the blood cell samples. The full study reports these points: Strong co-occurrence of HLA alleles, especially DR and DQ, made assigning TCR associations to individual alleles difficult. The authors suggested that the approach could potentially be generalized to other disease states and immunological phenotypes. According to a later analysis, most CMV-associated TCR beta chains appeared to be HLA-restricted, and the HLA associations seemed to be driven largely by CMV exposure. Because HLA typing was missing for some donors at each locus, association tests included only the typed subset. For the cohort, immune exposure information was limited to CMV serostatus. Over 15 rarely observed V segments, including chromosome 9 orphons, were excluded from the earlier analysis of some 590 of the donors because counts were too low. Cytomegalovirus status was reported to be diagnosed by the classifier with high specificity and sensitivity in both the original and validation cohorts. A total of 150 or so TCR beta chains were listed by the study as associated with cytomegalovirus. Roughly uniform sequencing depth across donors was assumed in presence/absence analyses, although this assumption may not hold. Compared with equally common non-associated chains, HLA-associated TCR beta chains in a later analysis were more clonally expanded and had lower generation probabilities. Most TCR sequences were observed very rarely across donors, whereas some public TCRs were present in many individuals. An association between a missense DCLRE1C variant and V-gene and J-gene trimming of TCR beta chains was found in a later genetic analysis and replicated in an independent cohort. A later genetic analysis reported fewer N-insertions in productive TCRs among donors in an Asian-associated ancestry cluster than the roughly 620-donor mean. The sequencing pipeline was judged likely to have produced a cluster of highly shared sequence variants as a technical artifact. A few of the identified cytomegalovirus-associated TCR beta chains were confirmed in vitro to be specific for cytomegalovirus antigens. An earlier analysis of approximately 600 of the donors showed that most TCR beta V segments appeared in productive rearrangements either about 90% or about 30% of the time, which broadly matched IMGT annotations. A further reported finding was that TCR beta sequences accurately predicted the HLA-A and HLA-B alleles for most subjects in the first cohort. Specific HLA alleles were associated with roughly 17,000 TCR beta sequences at a false discovery rate of 0.05 in a later analysis. According to a later analysis, parvovirus B19, influenza, CMV and Epstein-Barr virus appeared linked to several top co-occurrence clusters. Only TCR beta chains were sequenced in this cohort, and the absence of alpha or paired-chain data limited detectable features. In a later analysis, TCR association rates were found to vary across HLA loci, with the most associated TCRs seen for DRB1 alleles and the fewest for HLA-C alleles. Correlated functional status among segregating V segments might be attributable to linkage disequilibrium, but an unknown experimental factor could not be ruled out. Because the 87-base-pair reads could not distinguish some IMGT-functional V segments, including TRBV6-2 and TRBV6-3, those segments were excluded.

Concerning this clone: No cognate antigen has been identified for it.

Sequencing was done on a sample of PBMCs. The source is a male donor in good health and CMV-seronegative. The chain is assembled from TRBV7-2 and TRBJ1-3, with the D gene not confidently named. The bases read TGTGCCAGCAGCGCCGGGAGCTCTGGAAACACCATATATTTT. This encodes CASSAGSSGNTIYF.